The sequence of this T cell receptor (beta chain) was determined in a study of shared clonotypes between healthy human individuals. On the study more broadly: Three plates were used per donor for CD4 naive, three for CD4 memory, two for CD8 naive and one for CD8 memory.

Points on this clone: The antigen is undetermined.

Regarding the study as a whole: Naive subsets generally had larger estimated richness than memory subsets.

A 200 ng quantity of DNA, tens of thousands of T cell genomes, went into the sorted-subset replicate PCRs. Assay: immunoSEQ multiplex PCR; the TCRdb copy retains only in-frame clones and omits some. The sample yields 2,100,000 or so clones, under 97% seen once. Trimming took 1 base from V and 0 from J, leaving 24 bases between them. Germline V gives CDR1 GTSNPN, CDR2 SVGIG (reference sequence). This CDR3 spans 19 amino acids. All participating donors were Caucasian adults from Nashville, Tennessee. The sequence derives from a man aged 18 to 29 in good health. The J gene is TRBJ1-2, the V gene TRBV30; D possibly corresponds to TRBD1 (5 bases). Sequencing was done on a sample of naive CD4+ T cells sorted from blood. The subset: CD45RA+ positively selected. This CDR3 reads CAWSGVVPRADPANYGYTF. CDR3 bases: TGTGCCTGGAGTGGCGTAGTTCCCAGGGCGGATCCAGCTAACTATGGCTACACCTTC.